Shown below are 16 T cell receptor beta chains from a single sample sequenced in a study of blood T cell repertoires in COVID-19. Libraries were prepared by immunoSEQ multiplex PCR; TCRdb keeps only in-frame clonotypes and omits some of them. This table has more than 250,000 clones, about 86% appearing once. The specimen was peripheral blood. The receptors shown here come from a woman in her fifties or sixties with acute or convalescent COVID-19.

The V gene is TRBV19, the J gene TRBJ1-2, with TRBD1 as a possible D gene (5 bases). This CDR3 has 14 residues. Germline loops: CDR1 LNHDA, CDR2 SQIVND (reference sequence). Trimming removed 3 bases at V and 8 bases at J, with 16 bases between. CDR3 amino acids: CASSIPGMRGGYTF. Here the CDR3 DNA reads TGTGCCAGTAGTATCCCTGGAATGCGGGGGGGCTACACCTTC.

This rearrangement joins TRBV9 to TRBJ2-1; 8 nucleotides match TRBD1. The germline CDR1 and CDR2 sequences are SGDLS and YYNGEE. V lost 0 bases and J lost 8; bases outside the gene matches: 4. CDR3 size: 14 residues. For the CDR3, the DNA is TGTGCCAGCAGCGTAGCGCCAGGGGGCTATGAGCAGTTCTTC. Its translation is CASSVAPGGYEQFF.

This chain uses TRBV3-1 (or the pseudogene TRBV3-2) with TRBJ2-1; D remains unclear. This CDR3 has 14 residues. V was pared by 4 bases and J by 0 bases, with 7 bases between. Looked up from germline, CDR1 is LGHDT and CDR2 is YNNKEL (reference sequence). CDR3 amino acids: CASSLDSSYNEQFF. The CDR3 bases are TGTGCCAGCAGCCTAGATAGCTCCTACAATGAGCAGTTCTTC.

This clone was seen a handful of times. The chain links TRBV28 to TRBJ2-7; TRBD1 aligns across 10 bases. The CDR3 totals 13 residues. Unmatched junction bases numbered 2, after V lost 3 bases and J lost 6 bases. Germline loops: CDR1 MDHEN, CDR2 SYDVKM. CDR3 protein: CASSFRDRGEQYV. The CDR3 DNA follows: TGTGCCAGCAGTTTCCGGGACAGGGGCGAGCAGTACGTC.

This chain uses TRBV30 with TRBJ1-1; D is unclear. V was clipped by 2 bases and J by 3 bases, with 7 bases between them. The CDR3 runs 12 residues. Germline lookup yields CDR1 GTSNPN and CDR2 SVGIG (reference sequence). The CDR3 loop is CAWSPEDTEAFF. The CDR3 coding sequence is TGTGCCTGGAGTCCCGAGGACACTGAAGCTTTCTTT.

V gene TRBV12-3 or TRBV12-4 combines with J gene TRBJ1-1; D is perhaps TRBD1 (5 bases). This CDR3 comprises 13 residues. V was clipped by 5 bases and J by 6 bases, with 13 bases between them. The chain's CDR3 is CASSPPSGSEAFF. CDR3 coding DNA: TGTGCCAGCAGTCCTCCCTCAGGGTCTGAAGCTTTCTTT.

With regard to this clone: The sample contains more than one DNA sequence encoding this CDR3. The rearrangement uses TRBV5-1 and TRBJ2-7, with a weak D call TRBD2 (5 bases). The germline V gene has CDR1 SGHRS and CDR2 YFSETQ. The CDR3 totals 13 residues. V lost 1 base and J lost 4, with 9 bases in between. The CDR3 spells CASSLSLAYEQYF. As DNA, the CDR3 is TGCGCCAGCAGCTTGTCCCTAGCTTACGAGCAGTACTTC.

The J gene is TRBJ2-7, the V gene TRBV21-1; the table's TRBD1 call for D was not verified on the DNA. TRBV21-1 is reported as a pseudogene. This CDR3 comprises 15 residues. CDR3 DNA sequence: TGTGCCAGCACCAGAGACCAGGGGGTAGCGAACGAGCAGTACGTC. Translating gives CASTRDQGVANEQYV.

The chain recombines TRBV6-2 or TRBV6-3 with TRBJ1-2, with 8 positions matching TRBD1. The length of the CDR3 is 15 residues. The germline V gene encodes CDR1 MNHEY and CDR2 SVGEGT. The V gene end was trimmed by 0 bases and the J gene end by 6 bases; junction bases not matched to a gene: 6. The CDR3: CASSYSQGAQDGYTF. CDR3 sequence (DNA): TGTGCCAGCAGTTACTCCCAGGGGGCGCAGGATGGCTACACCTTC.

CDR3 coding DNA: TGCAGCGTTGTGGGAGACTACGAGCAGTACTTC. It yields the protein CSVVGDYEQYF. The J gene is TRBJ2-7, the V gene TRBV29-1, with D possibly being TRBD2 (5 bases). Germline assignment: CDR1 SQVTM and CDR2 ANQGSEA. V gave up 4 bases and J gave up 3 bases, with 7 bases separating them. The CDR3 consists of 11 residues.

The V call is TRBV4-3, the J call TRBJ1-1; TRBD1 agrees at 9 bases. Losses at the gene ends were 0 bases for V and 3 bases for J; bases not matched to a gene: 5. This CDR3 region has 16 residues. The germline gives CDR1 LGHNA, CDR2 YSLEER. This chain's CDR3 is CASSQDPGQGYTEAFF. The CDR3 bases are TGCGCCAGCAGCCAAGACCCGGGACAGGGATACACTGAAGCTTTCTTT.

This rearrangement joins TRBV28 to TRBJ2-1; D is unresolved. CDR3 size: 14 residues. In germline, CDR1 is MDHEN, CDR2 SYDVKM. Deletions cut 6 bases from V and 0 bases from J, with 9 bases between. CDR3 DNA sequence: TGTGCCAGCAGCACAGTGAGCTCCTACAATGAGCAGTTCTTC. It specifies CASSTVSSYNEQFF.

This chain connects TRBV5-4 to TRBJ2-2; TRBD1 matches 8 bases. Germline CDR1 SGHNT, CDR2 YYREEE (reference sequence). J lost 6 bases, V lost 3 bases, and 1 base had no gene match. The CDR3 length is 13 residues. This CDR3 is CASSSRGPGELFF. The CDR3 region has the DNA TGTGCCAGCAGCTCCAGGGGGCCCGGGGAGCTGTTTTTT.

The rearrangement links TRBV4-1 to TRBJ1-3; tentative D call: TRBD1 (5 bases). CDR1 is MGHRA and CDR2 is YSYEKL in the germline V gene. The CDR3 spans 17 residues. V lost 1 base to trimming and J lost 0 bases, with 13 bases between them. CDR3 residues: CASSQAPGVSSGNTIYF. CDR3 bases: TGCGCCAGCAGCCAAGCCCCGGGGGTGAGCTCTGGAAACACCATATATTTT.

The V gene is TRBV6-1, the J gene TRBJ2-3; D remains unclear. Per the germline V gene, CDR1 is MNHNS and CDR2 is SASEGT. The CDR3 consists of 15 residues. Trimming left V 2 bases short and J 0 bases short, with 9 bases between. CDR3 residues: CASSESVQSTDTQYF. The CDR3 DNA reads as TGTGCCAGCAGTGAATCGGTTCAAAGCACAGATACGCAGTATTTT.

The chain has TRBV11-2 and TRBJ1-1; a possible D gene is TRBD1 (5 bases). The CDR3 is made up of 16 amino acids. The V gene's germline CDR1 is SGHAT and CDR2 FQNNGV. V was cut by 1 base and J by 0 bases, with 12 bases left in between. The CDR3 spells CASSLVIGHLNTEAFF. The CDR3 DNA is TGTGCCAGCAGCTTAGTGATCGGACACCTGAACACTGAAGCTTTCTTT.